The rows below give T cell receptor beta chains drawn from one sample of a study of cytomegalovirus exposure and HLA in healthy donors. Libraries were prepared by immunoSEQ multiplex PCR; TCRdb keeps only in-frame clonotypes and omits some of them. The table lists around 160,000 clones, 78% of them singletons. The sequenced sample consisted of PBMCs. These receptors were taken from a middle-aged man in good health and CMV-seropositive. The CDR3 runs from the conserved cysteine through the conserved F or W. Fields, in order: clone size, J gene, V gene, D gene, CDR3 DNA, CDR3 protein. A D gene is named only where the DNA matches it firmly. The size entry is marked missing in some rows and otherwise reads once, few, many or a size class.

abundance: -
j_gene: TRBJ1-4
v_gene: TRBV9
d_gene: TRBD1
CDR3nt: TGTGCCAGCAGCGTAGGGACAGGGGACGAAAAACTGTTTTTT
CDR3aa: CASSVGTGDEKLFF

abundance: -
j_gene: TRBJ1-2
v_gene: TRBV11-2
d_gene: TRBD1
CDR3nt: TGTGCCAGCAGCTTAGGACAGGGACGCTCTGGCTACACCTTC
CDR3aa: CASSLGQGRSGYTF

abundance: few
j_gene: TRBJ2-1
v_gene: TRBV5-1
d_gene: TRBD2
CDR3nt: TGCGCCAGCAGTTCCGGGACTAGCCGACACAATGAGCAGTTCTTC
CDR3aa: CASSSGTSRHNEQFF

abundance: -
j_gene: TRBJ2-5
v_gene: TRBV19
d_gene: -
CDR3nt: TGTGCCATCCCCGGGTATTTGGTTGAAAAAGAGACCCAGTACTTC
CDR3aa: CAIPGYLVEKETQYF

abundance: -
j_gene: TRBJ2-7
v_gene: TRBV29-1
d_gene: -
CDR3nt: TGCAGCGTTGAAGAAAGCCGGCAGGGAAGCTCCTACGAGCAGTACTTC
CDR3aa: CSVEESRQGSSYEQYF

abundance: -
j_gene: TRBJ2-7
v_gene: TRBV19
d_gene: -
CDR3nt: TGTGCCAGTAGTATGAGTAGGAGCTCCTACGAGCAGTACTTC
CDR3aa: CASSMSRSSYEQYF

abundance: -
j_gene: TRBJ2-1
v_gene: TRBV9
d_gene: TRBD1
CDR3nt: TGTGCCAGCAGCTCCACCGGGACAGGGCCCTACAATGAGCAGTTCTTC
CDR3aa: CASSSTGTGPYNEQFF

abundance: -
j_gene: TRBJ2-2
v_gene: TRBV27
d_gene: TRBD2
CDR3nt: TGTGCCAGCAGTACCCTGGGACTAGCGGGAAACACCGGGGAGCTGTTTTTT
CDR3aa: CASSTLGLAGNTGELFF

abundance: -
j_gene: TRBJ1-1
v_gene: TRBV5-6
d_gene: -
CDR3nt: TGTGCCAGCAGCTTGAGCGATGTGGCTTTCTTT
CDR3aa: CASSLSDVAFF

abundance: -
j_gene: TRBJ1-4
v_gene: TRBV5-1
d_gene: TRBD1
CDR3nt: TGCGCCAGCAGCTCCCGACAGGGTCCTGAAAAACTGTTTTTT
CDR3aa: CASSSRQGPEKLFF

abundance: once
j_gene: TRBJ2-4
v_gene: TRBV7-9
d_gene: TRBD2
CDR3nt: TGTGCCAGCAGTCCTAGCGGAATAGCCAAAAACATTCAGTACTTC
CDR3aa: CASSPSGIAKNIQYF

abundance: -
j_gene: TRBJ2-7
v_gene: TRBV7-2
d_gene: TRBD2
CDR3nt: TGTGCCAGCAGCATCTCCGGGACTAGCGGGTACGAGCAGTACTTC
CDR3aa: CASSISGTSGYEQYF

abundance: -
j_gene: TRBJ1-2
v_gene: TRBV18
d_gene: -
CDR3nt: TGTGCCAGCTCACCACCGGAGTTGTACTGGTACACCTTC
CDR3aa: CASSPPELYWYTF

abundance: -
j_gene: TRBJ2-5
v_gene: TRBV5-1
d_gene: TRBD2
CDR3nt: TGCGCCAGCAGGGCCCGACTAGCCGAAGAGACCCAGTACTTC
CDR3aa: CASRARLAEETQYF

abundance: -
j_gene: TRBJ2-1
v_gene: TRBV19
d_gene: TRBD2
CDR3nt: TGTGCCAGTACCCCCCGGGAGGTCTCCCTGAATGAGCAGTTCTTC
CDR3aa: CASTPREVSLNEQFF

abundance: -
j_gene: TRBJ2-7
v_gene: TRBV10-1
d_gene: TRBD2
CDR3nt: TGCGCCAGCAGTGAGGCGACTAGCGGACCCTACGAGCAGTACTTC
CDR3aa: CASSEATSGPYEQYF

abundance: -
j_gene: TRBJ2-7
v_gene: TRBV27
d_gene: TRBD1
CDR3nt: TGTGCCAGCAGCCTGGGACAGGGGGTGACCTACGAGCAGTACTTC
CDR3aa: CASSLGQGVTYEQYF

abundance: -
j_gene: TRBJ2-7
v_gene: TRBV10-3
d_gene: -
CDR3nt: TGTGCCATCAGTGCGAAACAAACAACCGAGCAGTACTTC
CDR3aa: CAISAKQTTEQYF

abundance: -
j_gene: TRBJ2-1
v_gene: TRBV2
d_gene: -
CDR3nt: TGTGCCAGCAGGTTGTCTCATGAGCAGTTCTTC
CDR3aa: CASRLSHEQFF

abundance: -
j_gene: TRBJ1-1
v_gene: TRBV4-3
d_gene: -
CDR3nt: TGCGCCAGCAGCCAAGATCTAGGGGGTTACACTGAAGCTTTCTTT
CDR3aa: CASSQDLGGYTEAFF

abundance: -
j_gene: TRBJ1-2
v_gene: TRBV18
d_gene: -
CDR3nt: TGTGCCAGCTCACCAGGGTCGGAGGGCTACACCTTC
CDR3aa: CASSPGSEGYTF

abundance: -
j_gene: TRBJ2-7
v_gene: TRBV7-3
d_gene: TRBD2
CDR3nt: TGTGCCAGCAGCTTATACCCGACTAGCGGGAAGGGCGAGCAGTACTTC
CDR3aa: CASSLYPTSGKGEQYF

abundance: -
j_gene: TRBJ2-3
v_gene: TRBV27
d_gene: -
CDR3nt: TGTGCCAGCAGTCCCTGGACTGACACAGATACGCAGTATTTT
CDR3aa: CASSPWTDTDTQYF

abundance: -
j_gene: TRBJ1-6
v_gene: TRBV7-3
d_gene: -
CDR3nt: TGTGCCAGCAGCTTAAATCCGGGTCAGCCAAATTCACCCCTCCACTTT
CDR3aa: CASSLNPGQPNSPLHF

abundance: -
j_gene: TRBJ2-7
v_gene: TRBV30
d_gene: -
CDR3nt: TGTGCCTGGAGGGTTACAGGGCTCTACGAGCAGTACTTC
CDR3aa: CAWRVTGLYEQYF

abundance: few
j_gene: TRBJ1-1
v_gene: TRBV28
d_gene: -
CDR3nt: TGTGCCAGCAGCCCTGGGACTCCGGCAGTGGAAGCTTTCTTT
CDR3aa: CASSPGTPAVEAFF

abundance: -
j_gene: TRBJ2-7
v_gene: TRBV11-3
d_gene: TRBD1
CDR3nt: TGTGCCAGCAGTCCCGGGACAGTGAGCTCCTACGAGCAGTACTTC
CDR3aa: CASSPGTVSSYEQYF

abundance: -
j_gene: TRBJ2-7
v_gene: TRBV7-6
d_gene: -
CDR3nt: TGTGCCAGCAGCCCCTTTTGGGGAGACACCGCAACCTACGAGCAGTACTTC
CDR3aa: CASSPFWGDTATYEQYF

abundance: few
j_gene: TRBJ2-7
v_gene: TRBV6-1
d_gene: -
CDR3nt: TGTGCCAGCAGAAGGCCAGGAGGGGCTTCCTACGAGCAGTACTTC
CDR3aa: CASRRPGGASYEQYF

abundance: -
j_gene: TRBJ1-1
v_gene: TRBV30
d_gene: -
CDR3nt: TGTGCCTGGAGTCTGAGCACTGAAGCTTTCTTT
CDR3aa: CAWSLSTEAFF

abundance: -
j_gene: TRBJ2-7
v_gene: TRBV19
d_gene: TRBD1
CDR3nt: TGTGCCAGTAGTATAGCGTACCGGGGGACAGGGAGTTCCTACGAGCAGTACTTC
CDR3aa: CASSIAYRGTGSSYEQYF

abundance: -
j_gene: TRBJ2-5
v_gene: TRBV19
d_gene: TRBD2
CDR3nt: TGTGCCAGTAGTCCACTAGGGACTAGCGTACTCGGGACCCAGTACTTC
CDR3aa: CASSPLGTSVLGTQYF